This T cell receptor beta chain is drawn from a study of shared clonotypes between healthy human individuals. Study at large: Three plates each covered CD4 naive and memory; CD8 naive two, CD8 memory one.

Study-wide findings and caveats: Sorted-subset samples were not fully sequenced, rarefaction indicated. There were few donors, and this limited the genetic and exposure-history diversity represented.

Remarks on this clone: The antigen is not known.

The CDR3 totals 13 residues. Germline lookup yields CDR1 MGHDK and CDR2 SYGVNS. The V end lost 9 bases, the J end lost 1 base, and 12 bases lay between the germline ends. The table came from immunoSEQ multiplex PCR; TCRdb's copy has only in-frame clones and leaves some out. The sample has approximately 1,500,000 clones; around 98% are singletons. The source material was naive CD4+ T cells sorted from blood. Subset defined: CD45RA+ positively selected. The genes are TRBV25-1 and TRBJ2-5, with unresolved D. The receptor was derived from a man aged 25 to 40 in good health. The CDR3 spells CASTPGFQETQYF. The CDR3 DNA is TGTGCCAGTACACCAGGTTTCCAAGAGACCCAGTACTTC.